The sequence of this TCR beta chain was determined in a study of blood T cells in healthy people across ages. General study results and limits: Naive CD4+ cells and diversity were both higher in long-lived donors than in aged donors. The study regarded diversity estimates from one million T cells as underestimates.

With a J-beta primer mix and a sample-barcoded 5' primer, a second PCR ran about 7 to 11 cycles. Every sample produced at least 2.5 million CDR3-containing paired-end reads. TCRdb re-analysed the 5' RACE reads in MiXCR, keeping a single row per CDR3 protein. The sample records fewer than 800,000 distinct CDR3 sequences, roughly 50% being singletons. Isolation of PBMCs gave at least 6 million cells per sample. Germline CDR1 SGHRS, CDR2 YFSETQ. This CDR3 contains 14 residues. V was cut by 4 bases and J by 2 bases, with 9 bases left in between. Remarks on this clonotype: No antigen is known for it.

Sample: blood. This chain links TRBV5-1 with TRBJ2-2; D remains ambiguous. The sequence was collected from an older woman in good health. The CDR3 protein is CASSVPTNTGELFF. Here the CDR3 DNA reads TGCGCCAGCAGCGTCCCGACTAACACCGGGGAGCTGTTTTTT.